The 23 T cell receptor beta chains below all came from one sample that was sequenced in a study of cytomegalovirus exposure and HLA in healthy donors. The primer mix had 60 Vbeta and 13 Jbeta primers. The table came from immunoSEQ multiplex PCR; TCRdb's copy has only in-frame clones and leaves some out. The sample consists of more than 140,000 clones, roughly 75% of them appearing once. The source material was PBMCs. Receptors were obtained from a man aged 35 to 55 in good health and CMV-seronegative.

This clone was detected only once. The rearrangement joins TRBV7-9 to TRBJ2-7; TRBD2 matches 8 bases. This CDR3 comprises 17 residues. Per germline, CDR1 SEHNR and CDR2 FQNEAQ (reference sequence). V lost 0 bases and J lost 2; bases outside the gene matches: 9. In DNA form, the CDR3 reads TGTGCCAGCAGCTTAGCCCAGCGGGGGCCAAGACCCTACGAGCAGTACTTC. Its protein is CASSLAQRGPRPYEQYF. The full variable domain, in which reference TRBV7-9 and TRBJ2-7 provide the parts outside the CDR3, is DTGVSQNPRHKITKRGQNVTFRCDPISEHNRLYWYRQTLGQGPEFLTYFQNEAQLEKSRLLSDRFSAERPKGSFSTLEIQRTEQGDSAMYLCASSLAQRGPRPYEQYFGPGTRLTVT.

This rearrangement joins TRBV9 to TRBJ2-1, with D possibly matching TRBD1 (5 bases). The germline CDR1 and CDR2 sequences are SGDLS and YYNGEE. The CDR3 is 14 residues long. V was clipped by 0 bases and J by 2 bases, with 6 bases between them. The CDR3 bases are TGTGCCAGCAGCGTAGGGACAACCTACAATGAGCAGTTCTTC. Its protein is CASSVGTTYNEQFF.

The CDR3 DNA sequence: TGTGCCAGCACCCTTGGTCGACTAGCGGTTAGCACAGATACGCAGTATTTT. It translates to CASTLGRLAVSTDTQYF. The genes are TRBV7-2 and TRBJ2-3; 9 positions match TRBD2. The CDR3 consists of 17 residues. V shed 7 bases and J 0 bases; nucleotides not matched to a gene: 11. Germline V lookup: CDR1 SGHTA, CDR2 FQGNSA.

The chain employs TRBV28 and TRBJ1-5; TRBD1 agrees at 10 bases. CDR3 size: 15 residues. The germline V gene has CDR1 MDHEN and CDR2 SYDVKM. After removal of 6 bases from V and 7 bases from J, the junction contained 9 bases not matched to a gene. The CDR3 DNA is TGTGCCAGCAGGTGGACAGGGGGGCGAAGGCAGCCCCAGCATTTT. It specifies CASRWTGGRRQPQHF.

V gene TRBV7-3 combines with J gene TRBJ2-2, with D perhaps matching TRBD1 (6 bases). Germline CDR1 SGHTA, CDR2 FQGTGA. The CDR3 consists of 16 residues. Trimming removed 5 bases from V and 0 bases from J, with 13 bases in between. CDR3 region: CASSPMDRSNTGELFF. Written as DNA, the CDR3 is TGTGCCAGCAGCCCCATGGACAGATCGAACACCGGGGAGCTGTTTTTT.

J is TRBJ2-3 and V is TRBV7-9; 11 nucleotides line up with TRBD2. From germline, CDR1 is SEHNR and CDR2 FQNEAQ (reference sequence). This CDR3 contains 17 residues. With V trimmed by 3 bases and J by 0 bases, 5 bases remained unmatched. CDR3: CASSLASGGISTDTQYF. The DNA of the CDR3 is TGTGCCAGCAGCTTGGCTAGCGGGGGGATCAGCACAGATACGCAGTATTTT.

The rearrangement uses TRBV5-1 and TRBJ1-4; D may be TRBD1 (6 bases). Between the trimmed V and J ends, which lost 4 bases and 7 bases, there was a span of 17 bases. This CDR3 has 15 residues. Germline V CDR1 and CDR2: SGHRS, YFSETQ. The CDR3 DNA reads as TGCGCCAGCAGCCCAATACAGGGTAGGGGTGAAAAACTGTTTTTT. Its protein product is CASSPIQGRGEKLFF.

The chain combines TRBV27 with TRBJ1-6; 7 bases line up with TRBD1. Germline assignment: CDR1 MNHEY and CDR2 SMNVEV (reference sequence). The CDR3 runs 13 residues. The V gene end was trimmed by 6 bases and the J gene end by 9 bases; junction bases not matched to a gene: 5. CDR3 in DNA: TGTGCCAGCAGACGAGGGGGCACTTCACCCCTCCACTTT. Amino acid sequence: CASRRGGTSPLHF.

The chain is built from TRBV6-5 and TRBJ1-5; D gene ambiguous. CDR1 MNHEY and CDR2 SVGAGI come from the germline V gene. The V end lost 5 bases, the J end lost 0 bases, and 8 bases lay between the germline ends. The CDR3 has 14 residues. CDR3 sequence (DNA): TGTGCCAGCAGTGCCGGGGATAGCAATCAGCCCCAGCATTTT. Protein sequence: CASSAGDSNQPQHF.

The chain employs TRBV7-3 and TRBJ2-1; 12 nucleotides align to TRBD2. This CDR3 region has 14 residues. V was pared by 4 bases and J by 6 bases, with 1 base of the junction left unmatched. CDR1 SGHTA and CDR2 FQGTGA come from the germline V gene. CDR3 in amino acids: CASSSLAGGNEQFF. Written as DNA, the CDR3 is TGTGCCAGCAGCTCACTAGCGGGGGGCAATGAGCAGTTCTTC.

CDR3 sequence: CASSRDRGRGNSPLHF. CDR3 nucleotides: TGTGCCAGTAGTAGGGACAGGGGGCGAGGGAATTCACCCCTCCACTTT. The chain is built from TRBV19 and TRBJ1-6; 12 bases line up with TRBD1. The germline CDR1 and CDR2 sequences are LNHDA and SQIVND (reference sequence). Trimming removed 4 bases from V and 7 bases from J; junction bases left unmatched: 5. The CDR3 covers 16 residues.

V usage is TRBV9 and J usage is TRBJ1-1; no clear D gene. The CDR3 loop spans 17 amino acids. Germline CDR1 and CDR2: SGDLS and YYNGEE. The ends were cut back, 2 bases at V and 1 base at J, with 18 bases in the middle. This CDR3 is CASSVNNSWRENTEAFF. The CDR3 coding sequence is TGTGCCAGCAGCGTTAATAATTCATGGCGGGAGAACACTGAAGCTTTCTTT.

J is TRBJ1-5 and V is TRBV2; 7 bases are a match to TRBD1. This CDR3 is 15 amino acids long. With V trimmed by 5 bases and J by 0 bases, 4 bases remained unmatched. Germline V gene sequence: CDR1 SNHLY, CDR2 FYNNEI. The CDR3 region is CASSPGTVSNQPQHF. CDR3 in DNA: TGTGCCAGCAGTCCCGGGACAGTTAGCAATCAGCCCCAGCATTTT.

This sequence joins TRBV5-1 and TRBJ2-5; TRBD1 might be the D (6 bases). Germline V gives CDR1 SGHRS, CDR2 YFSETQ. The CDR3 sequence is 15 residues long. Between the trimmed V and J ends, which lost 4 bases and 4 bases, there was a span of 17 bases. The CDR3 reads CASSPLRQGRETQYF. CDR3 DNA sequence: TGCGCCAGCAGCCCCTTACGCCAGGGGCGAGAGACCCAGTACTTC.

The CDR3 region is CASSQVRTGDWNGYTF. The CDR3 DNA is TGTGCCAGCAGCCAAGTGCGGACAGGGGATTGGAATGGCTACACCTTC. V is TRBV14 and J is TRBJ1-2; 9 nucleotides align to TRBD1. CDR3 size: 16 residues. Germline trimming cut 1 base from V and 6 bases from J; bases unmatched to any gene: 9. From germline, CDR1 is SGHDN and CDR2 FVKESK.

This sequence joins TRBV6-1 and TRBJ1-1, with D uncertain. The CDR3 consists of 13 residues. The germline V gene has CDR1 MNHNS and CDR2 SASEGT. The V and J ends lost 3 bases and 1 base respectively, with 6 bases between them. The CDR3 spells CASSDLRNTEAFF. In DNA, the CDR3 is TGTGCCAGCAGTGACCTACGGAACACTGAAGCTTTCTTT.

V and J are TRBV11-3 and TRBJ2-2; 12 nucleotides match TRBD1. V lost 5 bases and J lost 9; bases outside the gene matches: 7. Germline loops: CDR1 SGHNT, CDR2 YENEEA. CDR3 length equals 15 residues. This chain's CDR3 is CASSLPGQGARELFF. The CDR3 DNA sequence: TGTGCCAGCAGCCTCCCGGGACAGGGGGCGCGGGAGCTGTTTTTT.

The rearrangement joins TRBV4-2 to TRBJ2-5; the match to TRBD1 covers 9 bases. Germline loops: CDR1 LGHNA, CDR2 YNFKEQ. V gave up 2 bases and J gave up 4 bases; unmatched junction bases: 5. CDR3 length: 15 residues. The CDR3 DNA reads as TGTGCCAGCAGCCAACGACAGGGGGAACGAGAGACCCAGTACTTC. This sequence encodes CASSQRQGERETQYF.

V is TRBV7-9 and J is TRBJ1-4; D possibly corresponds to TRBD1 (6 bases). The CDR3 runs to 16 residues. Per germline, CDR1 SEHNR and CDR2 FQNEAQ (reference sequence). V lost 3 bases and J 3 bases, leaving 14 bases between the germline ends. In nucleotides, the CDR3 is TGTGCCAGCAGCTTCGACAGACAGGATCCTAATGAAAAACTGTTTTTT. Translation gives CASSFDRQDPNEKLFF.

The CDR3 nucleotides are TGTGCCAGTAGCGGGAATTGGGTAACTAATGAAAAACTGTTTTTT. It is translated as CASSGNWVTNEKLFF. The V and J genes are TRBV19 and TRBJ1-4; no reliable D call. V gave up 6 bases and J gave up 1 base, with 12 bases separating them. CDR3 size: 15 residues. Germline lookup yields CDR1 LNHDA and CDR2 SQIVND (reference sequence).

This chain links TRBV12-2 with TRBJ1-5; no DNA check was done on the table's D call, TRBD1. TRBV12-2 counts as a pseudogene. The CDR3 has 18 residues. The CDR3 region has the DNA TGTGCAAGTCGCTTAGCGTTTACAGGGGGCGGGGGCAATCAGCCCCAGCATTTT. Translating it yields CASRLAFTGGGGNQPQHF.

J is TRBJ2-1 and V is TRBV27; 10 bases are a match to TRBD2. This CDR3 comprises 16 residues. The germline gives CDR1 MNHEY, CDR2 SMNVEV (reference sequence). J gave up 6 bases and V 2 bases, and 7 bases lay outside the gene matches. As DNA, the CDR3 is TGTGCCAGCAGTTTAAGGGCTAGCGGGGGTCTCAATGAGCAGTTCTTC. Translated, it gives CASSLRASGGLNEQFF.

For the CDR3, the DNA is TGTGCCAGCTCACCCATCTTCGGACAGGTAGAAGAGACCCAGTACTTC. Protein sequence: CASSPIFGQVEETQYF. The V gene is TRBV18, the J gene TRBJ2-5, with 7 bases identical to TRBD1. This CDR3 spans 16 amino acids. Germline-derived CDR1 and CDR2 are KGHSH and LQKENI. V was clipped by 3 bases and J by 3 bases; unmatched bases: 10. Full variable domain (remainder filled in from reference TRBV18 and TRBJ2-5): NAGVMQNPRHLVRRRGQEARLRCSPMKGHSHVYWYRQLPEEGLKFMVYLQKENIIDESGMPKERFSAEFPKEGPSILRIQQVVRGDSAAYFCASSPIFGQVEETQYFGPGTRLLVL.